The clone carrying this TCR beta chain was detected only a few times. Participants reported their clinical history, and cohort assignment relied on those reports. The data derive from a study of blood T cell repertoires in COVID-19. About the research overall: Two negative PCRs, clearance, or symptom resolution were required of recovered Cohort 3 donors.

Original data processing: Nucleated cell counts were estimated from reference gene primer amplification. TCRdb keeps only in-frame clones here, not all; method: immunoSEQ multiplex PCR. V, J and clone size are those of that table, while D and trimming were read from the DNA. This table holds 200,000 to 250,000 clones, around nine tenths found once. Sequenced: PBMCs or T cells enriched from blood (not recorded which). This receptor was taken from a young man in a cohort exposed to, infected with or recovered from COVID-19 (not recorded which).

In nucleotides, the CDR3 is TGTGCCAGTAGTGCCGACAGGGTCACTGAAGCTTTCTTT. Translated: CASSADRVTEAFF. This chain uses TRBV19 with TRBJ1-1, with 7 bases fitting TRBD1. V shed 5 bases, J shed 4 bases, and the junction held 4 bases outside the gene matches. CDR1 and CDR2 from the germline V gene are LNHDA and SQIVND (reference sequence). The CDR3 has 13 residues.